The rows below give T cell receptor beta chains drawn from one sample of a study of vaccination and CD4 T cells after COVID-19. One entry per CDR3 protein, called by TCRdb with MiXCR from the PCR reads. The profile shows some 20,000 distinct CDR3 sequences, about 39% of them singletons. These receptors lack a known antigen. The specimen was CD4+ T cells from blood, cultured in vitro, collected before SARS-CoV-2 vaccination. These TCRs come from a human donor who had recovered from COVID-19. The CDR3 runs from the conserved cysteine through the conserved F or W. The D gene is left open where the match is weak. The size entry is marked missing in some rows and otherwise reads once, few, many or a size class.

j_gene | abundance | d_gene | len | v_gene | CDR3aa | CDR3nt
TRBJ1-2 | few | . | 16 | TRBV27 | CASSFAQGQIGYGYTF | TGTGCCAGCAGTTTCGCGCAGGGGCAGATAGGCTATGGCTACACCTTC
TRBJ2-7 | . | . | 13 | TRBV10-3 | CATSPRAPYEQYF | TGTGCCACCAGTCCCCGAGCACCCTACGAGCAGTACTTC
TRBJ2-7 | . | TRBD1 | 15 | TRBV28 | CASSFPRGLSYEQYF | TGTGCCAGCAGTTTCCCCAGGGGGCTCTCCTACGAGCAGTACTTC
TRBJ2-7 | few | . | 11 | TRBV27 | CQPGQSYEQYF | TGCCAACCTGGACAGTCCTACGAGCAGTACTTC
TRBJ1-2 | . | . | 13 | TRBV27 | CASSLPGGNGYTF | TGTGCCAGCAGTTTACCCGGGGGCAATGGCTACACCTTC
TRBJ1-2 | . | TRBD1 | 16 | TRBV4-3 | CASSQEADKGAGGYTF | TGCGCCAGCAGCCAAGAAGCGGATAAGGGGGCTGGTGGCTACACCTTC
TRBJ2-3 | . | . | 14 | TRBV27 | CASSPYTSTDTQYF | TGTGCCAGCAGCCCCTACACCAGCACAGATACGCAGTATTTT
TRBJ2-1 | . | TRBD2 | 15 | TRBV5-4 | CASSVRASGYNEQFF | TGTGCCAGCAGTGTGAGGGCTAGCGGCTACAATGAGCAGTTCTTC
TRBJ1-1 | . | . | 15 | TRBV20-1 | CSASGPGPWDTEAFF | TGCAGTGCTAGTGGTCCCGGACCCTGGGACACTGAAGCTTTCTTT
TRBJ1-1 | . | . | 13 | TRBV20-1 | CSAQRATRSEAFF | TGCAGTGCGCAACGGGCCACTAGATCTGAAGCTTTCTTT
TRBJ2-7 | once | . | 14 | TRBV10-2 | CASKAGAGASEQYF | TGCGCCAGCAAGGCCGGCGCGGGGGCGAGCGAGCAGTACTTC
TRBJ2-2 | . | TRBD1 | 14 | TRBV20-1 | CSARQGAGTGELFF | TGCAGTGCTAGACAGGGGGCAGGGACCGGGGAGCTGTTTTTT
TRBJ1-4 | few | TRBD1 | 14 | TRBV20-1 | CSASRTGEGEKLFF | TGCAGTGCCTCCAGGACAGGGGAAGGGGAAAAACTGTTTTTT
TRBJ1-5 | few | . | 13 | TRBV7-2 | CASSPSLLQPQHF | TGTGCCAGCAGCCCGAGCCTTCTTCAGCCCCAGCATTTT
TRBJ2-3 | . | TRBD2 | 14 | TRBV20-1 | CSAGSGALTDTQYF | TGCAGTGCCGGAAGCGGGGCACTCACAGATACGCAGTATTTT
TRBJ1-1 | few | . | 17 | TRBV6-1 | CASSDASPPPGDPRAFF | TGTGCCAGCAGTGATGCCTCCCCACCGCCAGGGGACCCCCGGGCTTTCTTT
TRBJ1-4 | . | . | 15 | TRBV6-1 | CASRGDPPTNEKLFF | TGTGCCAGCAGAGGGGACCCTCCAACTAATGAAAAACTGTTTTTT
TRBJ2-7 | . | . | 14 | TRBV21-1 | CAIPRGRGTDEQYF | TGTGCCATTCCGCGGGGGCGCGGAACGGACGAGCAGTACTTC
TRBJ1-1 | . | TRBD1 | 15 | TRBV11-2 | CASSPPGTGVTEAFF | TGTGCCAGCAGCCCCCCAGGGACAGGGGTGACTGAAGCTTTCTTT
TRBJ1-5 | medium-sized | . | 12 | TRBV20-1 | CSGRGSNQPQHF | TGCAGTGGACGTGGGAGCAATCAGCCCCAGCATTTT
TRBJ2-5 | . | TRBD1 | 18 | TRBV6-2/TRBV6-3 | CASSYSKGQGAYQETQYF | TGTGCCAGCAGTTACTCGAAGGGACAGGGGGCGTATCAAGAGACCCAGTACTTC
TRBJ2-5 | few | . | 11 | TRBV2 | CASRRGETQYF | TGTGCCAGCAGGCGAGGGGAGACCCAGTACTTC
TRBJ2-2 | few | . | 14 | TRBV28 | CASSGRGNTGELFF | TGTGCCAGCAGTGGGCGGGGTAACACCGGGGAGCTGTTTTTT
TRBJ1-2 | . | TRBD1 | 16 | TRBV7-9 | CASSLIPRQGGYGYTF | TGTGCCAGCAGCCTTATTCCACGACAGGGCGGGTATGGCTACACCTTC
TRBJ1-4 | few | . | 17 | TRBV15 | CATSRDGGGDRGEKLFF | TGTGCCACCAGCAGAGATGGTGGAGGAGACCGCGGGGAAAAACTGTTTTTT
TRBJ1-1 | few | . | 15 | TRBV6-2/TRBV6-3 | CASSAQVLGRTEAFF | TGTGCCAGCAGTGCACAGGTACTCGGTCGAACTGAAGCTTTCTTT
TRBJ2-7 | few | . | 11 | TRBV6-1 | CASSQLHEQYF | TGTGCCAGCAGTCAACTCCACGAGCAGTACTTC
TRBJ1-6 | . | . | 15 | TRBV20-1 | CSAELLVGGNSPLHF | TGCAGTGCTGAGCTGTTGGTGGGTGGTAATTCACCCCTCCACTTT